This T cell receptor beta chain was profiled in a study of cytotoxic CD8 clonotypes in ibrutinib-treated CLL. Study overall: Enrolment comprised about 10 relapsed/refractory and more than 14 treatment-naive patients; 17 to 18 were IGHV unmutated. General study findings and limits: Baseline-level clonality went beyond age-matched healthy donors and moved in step with circulating CD8+ T-cell counts. There were few public clonotypes, and on treatment they contracted or stayed stable.

The CDR3 has 16 residues. CDR1 is SGDLS, CDR2 YYNGEE, per germline. Trimming took 2 bases from V and 1 from J, leaving 13 bases between them. The targeted sequencing depth was 1 in 200,000 to 1 in 1 million T cells. Profiling relied on immunoSEQ multiplex PCR, and the TCRdb table lists in-frame clones only, not all of them. The sample yields around 150,000 clones, approximately 80% seen once. This clone was counted a single time. Its antigen is undetermined. The TCR originated in a human donor with chronic lymphocytic leukemia. The sequences come from PBMCs, collected after 36 months of ibrutinib treatment. The chain is built from TRBV9 and TRBJ2-1, with D unresolved. CDR3 sequence: CASSVLGQASYNEQFF. The CDR3, as DNA: TGTGCCAGCAGCGTGCTCGGGCAGGCATCCTACAATGAGCAGTTCTTC. Looking up the rest from reference TRBV9 and TRBJ2-1 gives the full variable domain: DSGVTQTPKHLITATGQRVTLRCSPRSGDLSVYWYQQSLDQGLQFLIQYYNGEERAKGNILERFSAQQFPDLHSELNLSSLELGDSALYFCASSVLGQASYNEQFFGPGTRLTVL.